This passage covers 23 T cell receptor beta chains from one sample sequenced in a study of identical twins. TCRdb re-called the 5' RACE reads with MiXCR, one entry per CDR3 protein. The data show 400,000 to 500,000 distinct CDR3 sequences, less than 20% seen once. The sequenced material came from naive T cells sorted from blood. Source of these receptors: a man in his fifties in good health.

The V call is TRBV4-1, the J call TRBJ1-6, with D unresolved. CDR3 length equals 15 residues. V was pared by 1 base and J by 7 bases, with 11 bases between. CDR1 is MGHRA, CDR2 YSYEKL, per germline. The DNA for the CDR3 is TGCGCCAGCAGCCAAGGCCCCTGGGAGAATTCACCCCTCCACTTT. Its protein product is CASSQGPWENSPLHF.

The rearrangement uses TRBV7-8 and TRBJ2-3; TRBD1 is a possible D gene (6 bases). CDR1 SGHVS and CDR2 FQNEAQ come from the germline V gene. CDR3 length: 14 residues. V shed 4 bases and J shed 8 bases, with 16 bases lying between them. The CDR3 reads CASSSQGNFATQYF. Written as DNA, the CDR3 is TGTGCCAGCAGCTCACAGGGTAATTTTGCTACGCAGTATTTT.

At least ten counts were recorded for this clonotype. The rearrangement joins TRBV10-2 to TRBJ2-1; D possibly corresponds to TRBD2 (6 bases). The length of the CDR3 is 15 residues. The V and J ends lost 6 bases and 10 bases respectively, with 22 bases between them. The germline V gene encodes CDR1 WSHSY and CDR2 SAAADI. The CDR3 nucleotides read TGCGCCAGCAGAGGCTGGACTACCCCGTCGGAGGAGCAGTTCTTC. Protein sequence: CASRGWTTPSEEQFF.

This clonotype was seen ten or more times. This chain joins TRBV15 and TRBJ2-1, with 11 positions matching TRBD2. Germline values: CDR1 LNHNV, CDR2 YYDKDF (reference sequence). The junction had 1 base not matched to a gene; V was cut back by 2 bases and J by 4 bases. There are 15 residues in the CDR3. The CDR3 DNA is TGTGCCACCAGCAGATCTAGCGGGAGGTACAATGAGCAGTTCTTC. Its translation is CATSRSSGRYNEQFF.

This clonotype appeared a few times. The chain employs TRBV15 and TRBJ2-7; D is uncertain. This CDR3 has 14 residues. V was cut by 0 bases and J by 1 base, with 7 bases left in between. Looked up from germline, CDR1 is LNHNV and CDR2 is YYDKDF (reference sequence). This CDR3 is CATSREAASYEQYF. In nucleotides, the CDR3 is TGTGCCACCAGCAGAGAGGCAGCTTCCTACGAGCAGTACTTC.

In this sample, this clonotype turned up many times. The chain carries TRBV6-2 or TRBV6-3 and TRBJ1-5; 12 positions match TRBD1. The V gene end was trimmed by 2 bases and the J gene end by 7 bases; junction bases not matched to a gene: 3. This CDR3 has 15 amino acids. Germline CDR1 reads MNHEY; CDR2 reads SVGEGT. This CDR3 is CASSYGTGGGQPQHF. Written as DNA, the CDR3 is TGTGCCAGCAGTTACGGGACAGGGGGCGGACAGCCCCAGCATTTT.

The sample holds a few counts of this clonotype. The rearrangement joins TRBV20-1 to TRBJ2-3, with a weak D call TRBD1 (6 bases). Germline CDR1 is DFQATT and CDR2 is SNEGSKA (reference sequence). The CDR3 has 14 residues. V lost 3 bases, J lost 3 bases, and 13 bases lay in between. DNA for the CDR3: TGCAGTGCTAGTCTCTCAGGGGCTACAGATACGCAGTATTTT. It translates to CSASLSGATDTQYF.

The rearrangement uses TRBV5-1 and TRBJ1-1, with D tentatively TRBD1 (6 bases). Deletions cut 7 bases from V and 7 bases from J, with 11 bases between. Germline V gene lookup returns CDR1 SGHRS and CDR2 YFSETQ. This CDR3 has 11 residues. This CDR3 is CASLGGGEAFF. CDR3 nucleotide sequence: TGCGCCAGCCTAGGGGGGGGTGAAGCTTTCTTT.

The J gene is TRBJ2-3, the V gene TRBV5-6, with 7 bases matching TRBD2. The V gene's germline CDR1 is SGHDT and CDR2 YYEEEE. The CDR3 sequence is 15 residues long. The V and J ends lost 5 bases and 7 bases, in that order; junction bases with no gene match: 13. CDR3 region: CASRAGGGVLNTQYF. The CDR3 DNA sequence: TGTGCCAGCAGGGCGGGCGGGGGAGTACTTAATACGCAGTATTTT.

This clonotype appeared many times. This chain joins TRBV20-1 and TRBJ1-4; D remains unclear. Trimming cost V 2 bases and J 0 bases, with 16 bases left between them. Germline V gene lookup returns CDR1 DFQATT and CDR2 SNEGSKA (reference sequence). The CDR3 runs to 17 residues. The CDR3 protein is CSARRPGPVATNEKLFF. The CDR3 coding sequence is TGCAGTGCTAGACGCCCCGGGCCCGTAGCAACTAATGAAAAACTGTTTTTT.

The chain recombines TRBV6-1 with TRBJ2-1, with 15 positions matching TRBD2. Germline V gene sequence: CDR1 MNHNS, CDR2 SASEGT. The CDR3 is made up of 16 amino acids. V lost 4 bases to trimming and J lost 13 bases; unmatched junction nucleotides: 11. DNA of the CDR3: TGTGCCAGCAGTGGTCAGGGGACTAGCGGGAGGCTCGAACAGTTCTTC. Encoded protein: CASSGQGTSGRLEQFF.

This clonotype appeared a few times. The chain employs TRBV6-2 or TRBV6-3 and TRBJ1-6; D uncertain. The CDR3 consists of 16 residues. The ends were cut back, 4 bases at V and 4 bases at J, with 14 bases in the middle. Germline values: CDR1 MNHEY, CDR2 SVGEGT. This CDR3 is CASSSRPALYNSPLHF. The CDR3 coding sequence is TGTGCCAGCAGTTCGCGTCCAGCCCTTTATAATTCACCCCTCCACTTT.

The table lists this clonotype with many counts. The CDR3 loop is CSARDAGVVTDTQYF. In DNA, the CDR3 is TGCAGTGCTAGAGATGCGGGGGTGGTCACAGATACGCAGTATTTT. The chain uses TRBV20-1 and TRBJ2-3; 7 positions agree with TRBD2. CDR1 and CDR2 (germline): DFQATT, SNEGSKA (reference sequence). The CDR3 runs to 15 residues. Trimming cost V 0 bases and J 2 bases; bases outside gene matches: 5.

This clonotype appeared many times. The gene calls are TRBV4-2 and TRBJ1-5; no firm D call. Per germline, CDR1 LGHNA and CDR2 YNFKEQ. This CDR3 contains 15 residues. The ends were cut back, 0 bases at V and 4 bases at J, with 10 bases in the middle. The CDR3 DNA reads as TGTGCCAGCAGCCAAGATCAGTACGGGAATCAGCCCCAGCATTTT. Translating gives CASSQDQYGNQPQHF.

This chain joins TRBV7-2 and TRBJ2-3, with 13 bases aligning to TRBD2. The CDR3 consists of 17 residues. J gave up 0 bases and V 4 bases, and 4 bases lay outside the gene matches. Per germline, CDR1 SGHTA and CDR2 FQGNSA. The CDR3 region has the DNA TGTGCCAGCAGCTCCCGGACTAGCGGGGGTAGCACAGATACGCAGTATTTT. Protein product: CASSSRTSGGSTDTQYF.

The V and J genes are TRBV6-5 and TRBJ2-2; 10 nucleotides agree with TRBD1. The junction had 10 bases not matched to a gene; V was cut back by 0 bases and J by 6 bases. There are 18 residues in the CDR3. In germline, CDR1 is MNHEY, CDR2 SVGAGI. In nucleotides, the CDR3 is TGTGCCAGCAGTTACTCGATACTGGGACAGGGGTATTCCGGGGAGCTGTTTTTT. This sequence encodes CASSYSILGQGYSGELFF.

At least ten counts were recorded for this clonotype. V gene TRBV4-1 combines with J gene TRBJ2-2, with D perhaps TRBD2 (5 bases). With 4 bases removed from V and 0 bases from J, the gap between germline ends came to 12 bases. The CDR3 sequence is 16 residues long. Germline V gene sequence: CDR1 MGHRA, CDR2 YSYEKL. The CDR3 DNA follows: TGCGCCAGCAGCCCCGGACTTAGTACGAACACCGGGGAGCTGTTTTTT. Translated: CASSPGLSTNTGELFF.

The V and J genes are TRBV3-1 and TRBJ2-4; no firm D call. The V gene's germline CDR1 is LGHDT and CDR2 YNNKEL (reference sequence). The CDR3 length is 13 residues. The V gene lost 3 bases and the J gene lost 4 bases, with 7 bases spanning the gap. The CDR3 bases are TGTGCCAGCAGCCAGGGCCGAAAAAACATTCAGTACTTC. It is translated as CASSQGRKNIQYF.

This clonotype was counted between two and nine times. The J gene is TRBJ2-3, the V gene TRBV9; a possible D gene is TRBD2 (5 bases). V was pared by 4 bases and J by 1 base, with 10 bases between. The CDR3 totals 14 residues. Germline CDR1 reads SGDLS; CDR2 reads YYNGEE. CDR3: CASSIAGGTDTQYF. CDR3 nucleotide sequence: TGTGCCAGCAGCATCGCCGGGGGCACAGATACGCAGTATTTT.

The sample holds a few counts of this clonotype. The V gene is TRBV20-1, the J gene TRBJ2-7, with D unresolved. V shed 3 bases and J shed 2 bases, with 14 bases lying between them. Germline V lookup: CDR1 DFQATT, CDR2 SNEGSKA (reference sequence). The CDR3 spans 14 residues. The CDR3 region is CSARLHGVTYEQYF. DNA for the CDR3: TGCAGTGCTAGGCTTCATGGGGTAACCTACGAGCAGTACTTC.

Points on this clonotype: With a much larger clone just one base away, this may be a read error. The V gene is TRBV10-3, the J gene TRBJ1-3, with no clear D. There are 12 residues in the CDR3. With 0 bases removed from V and 4 bases from J, the gap between germline ends came to 1 base. The germline V gene encodes CDR1 ENHRY and CDR2 SYGVKD. The CDR3 bases are TGTGCCATCAGTGAGTCCGGAAACACCATATATTTT. It is translated as CAISESGNTIYF.

The chain joins TRBV30 to TRBJ2-1; 9 bases align to TRBD2. This CDR3 is built from 17 residues. CDR1 is GTSNPN, CDR2 SVGIG, per germline (reference sequence). Trimming at V came to 0 bases and at J to 4 bases, leaving 10 bases not matched to a gene. CDR3: CAWSVRFGAGGYNEQFF. DNA for the CDR3: TGTGCCTGGAGTGTACGGTTTGGGGCGGGAGGGTACAATGAGCAGTTCTTC.

The chain employs TRBV12-3 or TRBV12-4 and TRBJ2-1; the D gene is possibly TRBD2 (6 bases). The CDR3 consists of 13 residues. V was clipped by 6 bases and J by 10 bases, with 16 bases between them. The CDR3 nucleotides read TGTGCCAGCAGACCAGGACTACTCAAGGAGCAGTTCTTC. It encodes CASRPGLLKEQFF.